This TCR beta chain was retrieved from a study of T cell repertoires in cytomegalovirus infection. The CDR3 has 16 amino acids. Trimming took off 5 bases at V and 4 bases at J, with 20 bases between the two ends. This clonotype turned up a few times. The antigen is undetermined. TCRdb ran MiXCR on the reads and lists one entry per CDR3 protein. The sample records about 55,000 distinct CDR3 sequences, roughly 20% being singletons. This receptor was taken from a human donor in good health (CMV status not recorded). Some clones in this sample may be carry-over from other donors' samples. Sequenced material: CD8+ T cells from cultured PBMCs, taken from culture after CMV antigen stimulation. V is TRBV12-3 or TRBV12-4 and J is TRBJ1-2; D is possibly TRBD1 (5 bases). CDR3: CASSALHQGTAYGYTF. As DNA, the CDR3 is TGTGCCAGCAGTGCTCTTCACCAAGGGACGGCCTATGGCTACACCTTC.